The sequence of this TCR beta chain was determined in a study of T cell repertoires in cytomegalovirus infection. Study findings and constraints: HLA-C-restricted TCR beta clonotypes specific for CMV led the ex vivo response.

This clonotype has ten or more counts. Its target is unknown. One entry per CDR3 protein results from TCRdb running MiXCR on the reads. This table holds about 180,000 distinct CDR3 sequences, roughly an eighth found once. The V and J ends lost 6 bases and 4 bases, in that order; junction bases with no gene match: 7. The CDR3 spans 15 residues. The chain employs TRBV12-3 or TRBV12-4 and TRBJ2-7; 12 bases align to TRBD2. Sequencing was performed on PBMCs. The clonotype comes from a human donor in good health (CMV status not recorded). Some clones in this sample may be carry-over from other donors' samples. This CDR3 is CASSLTSGGTYEQYF. The CDR3 DNA sequence: TGTGCCAGCAGCCTAACTAGCGGGGGGACTTACGAGCAGTACTTC.